This T cell receptor (beta chain) was retrieved from a study of sequential checkpoint blockade in melanoma (dated by TCRdb to the late 2010s). With respect to the entire study: Patients were randomized 1:1 to first-line nivolumab followed by ipilimumab (arm A) or ipilimumab followed by nivolumab (arm B). Both trial sequences were followed by maintenance nivolumab. TCRbeta immunosequencing was performed on DNA from 75 to 95 pretreatment melanoma tumor samples. Some 20 patients had matched tumor biopsies taken before treatment and at week 13, after single-agent nivolumab (arm A) or ipilimumab (arm B). In about 80% of the matched pre- and post-treatment tumor biopsy pairs, both biopsies came from the same lesion. Summary of the overall study and its limitations: The model for predicting response that combines TCR metrics with mutation burden needs to be validated in larger, independent patient cohorts. Within-arm analyses of tumor T-cell fraction were limited by small sample sizes and reduced statistical power. Achieving clinical benefit was about 30 times more likely for patients whose tumor T-cell fraction and clonality increased by week 13. In the nivolumab-first arm (arm A), pretreatment tumor TIL clonality was associated with response (P = .04). Tumor T-cell fraction and clonality correlated with PD-L1 staining and CD8+ T-cell counts but not with mutational load.

Taken from cysteine to phenylalanine, the CDR3 has 18 residues. CDR3 DNA only is kept here, 54 bases in frame from base 1. Compared with germline, V lacks 5 bases and J lacks 0 bases; bases without a gene match: 12. CDR1 and CDR2 are drawn from the germline V gene: MNHGY, SAAAGT. The sample's treatment or condition label, in plain terms: randomized to nivolumab then ipilimumab (arm A) or the reverse (arm B). Prior DNA-damaging chemotherapy had not been received by any trial patient. The samples were obtained from melanoma patients enrolled in CheckMate 064, an open-label, randomized phase II trial testing sequential checkpoint blockade. Genomic DNA from formalin-fixed paraffin-embedded (FFPE) tissue samples was used for tumor TCR sequencing. This clone came up a few times. Its antigen has not been determined. Per-nucleotide qualities are absent, and no much larger clonotype sits a single base away.

The immunoSEQ Assay was used to immunosequence TCRbeta CDR3 regions from genomic DNA. Prior to high-throughput sequencing, genomic DNA was amplified by bias-controlled multiplex PCR. On the study's bioinformatics: To quantify the absolute abundance of each unique TCRbeta CDR3 region, the sequences were collapsed and filtered. Clonality, defined as 1 minus Pielou's evenness, was calculated using only productive rearrangements. To compute tumor T-cell fraction, TCRbeta template counts were normalized to usable DNA, with usable DNA estimated from several housekeeping genes. Clones with significantly greater frequencies in on-treatment versus baseline samples were identified using a previously published method. TCRdb obtained this table from immuneACCESS and retained in-frame rearrangements with V and J assigned. These tables miss some clones; where compared with another copy, unresolved V genes account for less than half of the shortfall, and the remainder is unexplained. D and trimming were read from the DNA, whereas the V and J calls and clone size are those reported in that table. This sample is represented by 35,000 to 40,000 clones; roughly 32% of them were singletons. The leading ten clones occupy about 1.6% of the sample.

Rearrangement joined TRBV6-8 to TRBJ1-3; 8 junctional bases match TRBD1. The clonotype was recovered from a human donor with melanoma. The specimen was tumor tissue (inferred from file names), collected from a patient given nivolumab and ipilimumab in sequence. The CDR3 loop reads CASSGTAGQGLSGNTIYF. The nucleotide sequence is given as TGTGCCAGCAGTGGAACGGCCGGACAGGGACTCTCTGGAAACACCATATATTTT.